What follows describes a single T cell receptor beta chain. This specimen belongs to a study of cytomegalovirus exposure and HLA in healthy donors. PCR employed 60 Vbeta and 13 Jbeta primers. Some clones are missing from TCRdb's copy, which holds only in-frame ones; the method was immunoSEQ multiplex PCR. The repertoire consists of about 200,000 clones, with approximately 12% occurring once and the leading ten covering approximately 8.4%. The CDR3 sequence is 13 residues long. V dropped 10 bases and J dropped 9; count of bases not matched to a gene: 8. Germline-derived CDR1 and CDR2 are SNHLY and FYNNEI.

The sequenced sample was PBMCs. The chain joins TRBV2 to TRBJ1-6, with 8 bases matching TRBD1. The clonotype originates from a man aged 45 to 65 in good health and CMV-seropositive. The CDR3 here is CATTQGAGSPLHF. In DNA form, the CDR3 reads TGTGCCACCACCCAGGGGGCCGGTTCACCCCTCCACTTT.